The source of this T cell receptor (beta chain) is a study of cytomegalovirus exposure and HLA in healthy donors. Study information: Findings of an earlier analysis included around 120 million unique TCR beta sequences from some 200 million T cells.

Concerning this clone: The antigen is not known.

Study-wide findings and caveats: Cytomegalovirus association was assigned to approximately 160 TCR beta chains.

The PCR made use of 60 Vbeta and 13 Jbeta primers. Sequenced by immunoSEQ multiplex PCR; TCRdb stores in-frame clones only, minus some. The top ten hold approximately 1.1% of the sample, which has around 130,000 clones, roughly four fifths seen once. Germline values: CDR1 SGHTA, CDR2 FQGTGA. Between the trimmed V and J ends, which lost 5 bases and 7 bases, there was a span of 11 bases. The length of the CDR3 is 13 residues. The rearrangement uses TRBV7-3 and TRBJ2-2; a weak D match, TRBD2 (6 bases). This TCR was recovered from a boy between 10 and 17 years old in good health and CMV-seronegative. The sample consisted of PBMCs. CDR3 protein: CASSLLGGGELFF. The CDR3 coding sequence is TGTGCCAGCAGCCTCTTGGGGGGCGGGGAGCTGTTTTTT.